This TCR beta chain was identified during a study of T cell clonality in common variable immunodeficiency (dated by TCRdb to 2013 to 2016). The study at large found these results: Although equal DNA input was used, an average of about 85,000 unique sequences per sample was obtained for controls, compared with some 30,000 for CVID samples. Patient heterogeneity within the CVID cohort put limits on correlating repertoire features with clinical complications. Compared with healthy controls, CVID subjects showed increased TCRbeta clonality (t-test p = 0.018), a feature most characteristic of about a third of subjects. Reportedly, TCRbeta sequences from CVID had fewer deletions and N-nucleotide insertions, and highly modified clones with 13 or more V deletions were absent from CVID. The authors noted that sequencing repertoires of T cell subpopulations would be needed to clarify what caused the increased clonality in CVID. Fewer TCRbeta clones were shared among CVID subjects than among healthy controls (p < 0.0001).

For sequencing input, CVID and control samples contributed equivalent amounts of genomic DNA. For every sample, a 60 bp segment covering the rearranged TCRbeta CDR3 region was amplified and then sequenced. TCRbeta amplification used the immunoSEQ assay, a bias-corrected multiplex PCR with high-throughput sequencing. Processing in the source paper ran as follows. Each unique nucleotide sequence was treated as a clone and annotated with V, D and J genes, copy number and frequency. Sequences were labeled productive if in frame, and non-productive if out of frame or containing stop codons. As previously described, clonality was calculated on the basis of Shannon's entropy. Mean CDR3 Kyte-Doolittle hydropathy was derived from the predicted amino acid sequences of productive clones. The R hclust function was used to hierarchically cluster scaled V gene usage with Manhattan distance and complete linkage. Sharing of clones by CDR3 amino acid sequence was evaluated through resampling of 12 repertoires per group over 100 rounds. The repertoires were screened for around 70 published EBV-specific TCRbeta sequences and some 250 published CMV-specific TCRbeta sequences. A couple of CVID samples that yielded fewer than 10,000 sequences were excluded from the analysis, so around 40 CVID repertoires were retained. In TCRdb, the immuneACCESS table is reduced to in-frame sequences with V and J assigned. These tables do not hold every clone; where another copy was compared, an unresolved V gene accounts for under half, and the others remain unexplained. V, J and clone size were drawn from that table, and D and trimming were deduced from the DNA. For this sample, fewer than 75,000 clones are listed, none of them singletons. The ten biggest clones cover about 1.7% of the sample.

This clone appeared many times. Its antigen is not yet known. Most CVID patients and most healthy controls were of Caucasian heritage. Heparinized peripheral whole blood samples of about 4.5 to 8 ml were collected from each donor. Genomic DNA from adults with common variable immune deficiency (CVID) and from healthy adult controls was the source for sequencing TCRbeta CDR3 repertoires. The control group was made up of roughly 22 healthy adult volunteers (about 10 male and around twelve female) whose ages ranged from roughly 23 to 70 years, with a mean age of approximately 32. To isolate peripheral blood mononuclear cells, diluted blood was subjected to density centrifugation over Hypaque 1077 or Ficoll-Paque. Genomic DNA was extracted from unsorted mononuclear cells by Qiagen column purification or by a centrifugation-based method. The sequenced sample consisted of peripheral blood mononuclear cells. The TCR sequence derives from a person aged 18-70 years in good health.

The CDR3 sequence is CASSPNKGAGGYTF. The DNA read from the CDR3 is TGTGCCAGCAGCCCGAATAAGGGGGCAGGTGGC. The rearrangement joined TRBV12-3 or TRBV12-4 to TRBJ1-2; TRBD1 fits 7 bases in the junction. Read data end 3 residues before the CDR3 end; the end is taken from the germline J gene. The CDR3 runs 14 residues from the cysteine to the phenylalanine. Only the CDR3 bases that were read are kept: 33 of them, in frame from base 1. Trimming takes 6 bases off V and 7 bases off J; junction bases not matched to a gene: 11.